The present entry profiles one T cell receptor beta chain with its context. Antigen: not known. The data derive from a study of cytomegalovirus exposure and HLA in healthy donors. Study outcomes and limitations: Several V segments, TRBV6-2 and TRBV6-3 among them, could not be told apart and were dropped. An analysis done earlier found most TCR beta V segments productive about 90% or about 30% of the time. The study carried out a later analysis of TCR beta sequences. It associated 15,000 to 20,000 of them with specific HLA alleles at a false discovery rate of 0.05.

With 5 bases clipped from V and 0 bases from J, the junction kept 6 bases outside the gene matches. CDR1 and CDR2 from the germline V gene are SGHTA and FQGNSA. The CDR3 loop spans 15 amino acids. Primers: 60 Vbeta forward and 13 Jbeta reverse. The data were produced by immunoSEQ multiplex PCR, yet TCRdb's version contains in-frame clones alone and is incomplete. The profile covers 200,000 or so clones, with 60% to 80% appearing a single time and 3.8% taken by the ten largest. Sequenced input: PBMCs. V usage is TRBV7-2 and J usage is TRBJ1-2; 7 bases match TRBD1. This clonotype was sampled from a male donor in good health and CMV-seronegative. This chain's CDR3 is CASSVQGPANYGYTF. CDR3 DNA sequence: TGTGCCAGCAGCGTACAGGGGCCAGCTAACTATGGCTACACCTTC.